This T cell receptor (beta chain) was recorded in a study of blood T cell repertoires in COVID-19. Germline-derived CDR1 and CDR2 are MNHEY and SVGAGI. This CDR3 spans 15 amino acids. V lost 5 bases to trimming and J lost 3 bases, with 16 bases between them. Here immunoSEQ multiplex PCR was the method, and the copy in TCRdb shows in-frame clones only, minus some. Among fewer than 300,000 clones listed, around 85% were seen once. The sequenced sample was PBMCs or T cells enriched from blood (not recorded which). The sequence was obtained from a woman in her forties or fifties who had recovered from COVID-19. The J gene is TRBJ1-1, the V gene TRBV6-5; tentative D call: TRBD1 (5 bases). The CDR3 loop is CASSPRSDIDTEAFF. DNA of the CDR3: TGTGCCAGCAGTCCTCGCTCGGACATTGACACTGAAGCTTTCTTT.